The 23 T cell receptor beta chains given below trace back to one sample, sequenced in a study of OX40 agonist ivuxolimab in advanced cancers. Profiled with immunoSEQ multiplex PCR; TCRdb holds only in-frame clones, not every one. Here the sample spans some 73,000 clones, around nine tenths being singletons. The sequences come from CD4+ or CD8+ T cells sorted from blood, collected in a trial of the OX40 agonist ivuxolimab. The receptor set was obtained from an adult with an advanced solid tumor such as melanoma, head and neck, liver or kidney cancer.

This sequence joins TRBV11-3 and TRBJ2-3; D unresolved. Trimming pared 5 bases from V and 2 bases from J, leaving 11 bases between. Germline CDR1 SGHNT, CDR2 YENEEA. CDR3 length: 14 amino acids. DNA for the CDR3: TGTGCCAGCAGCCTGGATGGGCACACAGATACGCAGTATTTT. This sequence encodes CASSLDGHTDTQYF.

The CDR3 protein is CASSLGLAGGAYEQYF. The CDR3 DNA follows: TGCGCCAGCAGCCTGGGACTAGCGGGAGGGGCCTACGAGCAGTACTTC. The V call is TRBV5-1, the J call TRBJ2-7; 16 nucleotides match TRBD2. The CDR3 has 16 residues. Per germline, CDR1 SGHRS and CDR2 YFSETQ. The junction had 3 bases not matched to a gene; V was cut back by 4 bases and J by 2 bases. The variable domain in full, with the rest retrieved from reference TRBV5-1 and TRBJ2-7, is KAGVTQTPRYLIKTRGQQVTLSCSPISGHRSVSWYQQTPGQGLQFLFEYFSETQRNKGNFPGRFSGRQFSNSRSEMNVSTLELGDSALYLCASSLGLAGGAYEQYFGPGTRLTVT.

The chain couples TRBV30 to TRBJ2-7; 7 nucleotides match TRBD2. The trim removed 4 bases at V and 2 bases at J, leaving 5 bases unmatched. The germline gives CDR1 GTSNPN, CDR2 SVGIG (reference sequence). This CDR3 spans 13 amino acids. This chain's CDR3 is CAWTRLAAYEQYF. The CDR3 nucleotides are TGTGCCTGGACCAGGCTAGCGGCCTACGAGCAGTACTTC.

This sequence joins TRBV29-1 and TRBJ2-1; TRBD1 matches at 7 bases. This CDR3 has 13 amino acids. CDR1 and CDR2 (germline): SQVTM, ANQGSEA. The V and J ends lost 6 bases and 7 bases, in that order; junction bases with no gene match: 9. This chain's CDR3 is CSVVRGGWNEQFF. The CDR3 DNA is TGCAGCGTAGTGAGAGGGGGCTGGAATGAGCAGTTCTTC.

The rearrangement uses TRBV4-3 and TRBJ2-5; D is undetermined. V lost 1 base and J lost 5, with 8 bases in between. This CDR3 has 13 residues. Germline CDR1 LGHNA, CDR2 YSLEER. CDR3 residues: CASSQAGRETQYF. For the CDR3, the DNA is TGCGCCAGCAGCCAAGCGGGTCGGGAGACCCAGTACTTC.

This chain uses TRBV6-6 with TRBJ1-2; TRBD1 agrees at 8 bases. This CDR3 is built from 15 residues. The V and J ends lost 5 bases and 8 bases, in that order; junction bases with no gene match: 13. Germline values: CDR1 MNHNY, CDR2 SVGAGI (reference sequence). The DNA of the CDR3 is TGTGCCAGCAGTACGCAAGCGGGACAGGTGGGAGGCTACACCTTC. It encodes CASSTQAGQVGGYTF.

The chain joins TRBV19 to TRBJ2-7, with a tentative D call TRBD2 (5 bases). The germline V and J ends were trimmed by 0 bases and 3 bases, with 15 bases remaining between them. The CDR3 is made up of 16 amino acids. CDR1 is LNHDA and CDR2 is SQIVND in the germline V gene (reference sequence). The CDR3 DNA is TGTGCCAGTAGTATAGATTTTTTCTCCGGACTCTACGAGCAGTACTTC. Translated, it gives CASSIDFFSGLYEQYF. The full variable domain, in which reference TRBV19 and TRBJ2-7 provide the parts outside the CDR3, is DGGITQSPKYLFRKEGQNVTLSCEQNLNHDAMYWYRQDPGQGLRLIYYSQIVNDFQKGDIAEGYSVSREKKESFPLTVTSAQKNPTAFYLCASSIDFFSGLYEQYFGPGTRLTVT.

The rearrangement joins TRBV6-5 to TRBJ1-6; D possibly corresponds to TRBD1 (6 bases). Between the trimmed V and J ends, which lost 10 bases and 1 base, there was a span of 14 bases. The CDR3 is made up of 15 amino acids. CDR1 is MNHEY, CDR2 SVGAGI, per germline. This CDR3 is CATLNRASYNSPLHF. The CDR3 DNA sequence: TGTGCCACTTTGAACAGGGCTTCCTATAATTCACCCCTCCACTTT.

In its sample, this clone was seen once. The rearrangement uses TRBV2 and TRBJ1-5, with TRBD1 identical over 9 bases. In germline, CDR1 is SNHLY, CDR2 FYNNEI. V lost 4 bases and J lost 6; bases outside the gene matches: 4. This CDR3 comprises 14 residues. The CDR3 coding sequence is TGTGCCAGCAGTGCCCGGGACAGGGTTCAGCCCCAGCATTTT. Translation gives CASSARDRVQPQHF.

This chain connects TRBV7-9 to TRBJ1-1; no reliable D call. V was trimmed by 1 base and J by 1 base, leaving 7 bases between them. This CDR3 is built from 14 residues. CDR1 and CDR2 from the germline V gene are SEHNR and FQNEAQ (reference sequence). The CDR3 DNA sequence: TGTGCCAGCAGCTTAGATGTCAGGAACACTGAAGCTTTCTTT. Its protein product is CASSLDVRNTEAFF.

CDR3 loop: CASSYSTGWETQYF. Here the CDR3 DNA reads TGTGCCAGCAGTTACTCGACCGGTTGGGAGACCCAGTACTTC. This chain joins TRBV6-5 and TRBJ2-5; D gene ambiguous. There are 14 residues in the CDR3. Germline V gene lookup returns CDR1 MNHEY and CDR2 SVGAGI. V was shortened by 0 bases and J by 5 bases, with 10 bases between the two germline ends.

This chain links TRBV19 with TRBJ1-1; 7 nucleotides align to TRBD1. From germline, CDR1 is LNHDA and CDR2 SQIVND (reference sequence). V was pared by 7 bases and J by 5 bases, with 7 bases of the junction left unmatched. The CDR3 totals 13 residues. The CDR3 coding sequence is TGTGCCAGTACCCATGACAGGGTGACTGAAGCTTTCTTT. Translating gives CASTHDRVTEAFF.

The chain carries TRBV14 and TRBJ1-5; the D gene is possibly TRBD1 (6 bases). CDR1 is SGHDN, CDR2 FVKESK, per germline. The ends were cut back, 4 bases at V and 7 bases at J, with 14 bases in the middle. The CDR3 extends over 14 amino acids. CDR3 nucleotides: TGTGCCAGCAGCCCGGGGAGGGGGGACCAGCCCCAGCATTTT. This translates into CASSPGRGDQPQHF.

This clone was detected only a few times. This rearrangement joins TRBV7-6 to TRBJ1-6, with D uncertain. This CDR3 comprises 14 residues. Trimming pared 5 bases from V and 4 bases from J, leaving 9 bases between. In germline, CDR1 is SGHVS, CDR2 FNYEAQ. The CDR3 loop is CASSPGDYNSPLHF. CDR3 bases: TGTGCCAGCAGCCCTGGGGATTATAATTCACCCCTCCACTTT.

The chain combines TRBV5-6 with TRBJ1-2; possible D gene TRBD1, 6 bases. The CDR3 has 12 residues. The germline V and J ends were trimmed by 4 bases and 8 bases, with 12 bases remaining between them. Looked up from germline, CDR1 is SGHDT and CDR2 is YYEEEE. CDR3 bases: TGTGCCAGCAGCCCAGGGGTCGGCGGCTACACCTTC. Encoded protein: CASSPGVGGYTF.

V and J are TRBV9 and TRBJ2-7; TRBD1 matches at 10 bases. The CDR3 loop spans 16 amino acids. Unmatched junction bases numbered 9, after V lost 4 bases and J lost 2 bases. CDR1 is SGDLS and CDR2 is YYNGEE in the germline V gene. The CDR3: CASSPKGGQGTYEQYF. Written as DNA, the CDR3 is TGTGCCAGCAGCCCAAAGGGGGGACAGGGGACCTACGAGCAGTACTTC. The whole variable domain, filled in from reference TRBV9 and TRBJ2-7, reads DSGVTQTPKHLITATGQRVTLRCSPRSGDLSVYWYQQSLDQGLQFLIQYYNGEERAKGNILERFSAQQFPDLHSELNLSSLELGDSALYFCASSPKGGQGTYEQYFGPGTRLTVT.

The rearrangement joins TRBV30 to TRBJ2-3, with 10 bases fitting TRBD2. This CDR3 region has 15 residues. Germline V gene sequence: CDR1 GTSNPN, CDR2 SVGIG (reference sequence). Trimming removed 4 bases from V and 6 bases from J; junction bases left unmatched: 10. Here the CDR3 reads CAWNLGSGGSDTQYF. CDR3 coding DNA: TGTGCCTGGAATTTAGGTAGCGGGGGGTCCGATACGCAGTATTTT.

This CDR3 reads CASSLGQGNIQYF. In DNA form, the CDR3 reads TGCGCCAGCAGCTTGGGACAGGGGAACATTCAGTACTTC. The chain joins TRBV5-1 to TRBJ2-4; 8 nucleotides align to TRBD1. The V gene end was trimmed by 0 bases and the J gene end by 7 bases; junction bases not matched to a gene: 0. The CDR3 sequence is 13 residues long. Germline CDR1 and CDR2: SGHRS and YFSETQ.

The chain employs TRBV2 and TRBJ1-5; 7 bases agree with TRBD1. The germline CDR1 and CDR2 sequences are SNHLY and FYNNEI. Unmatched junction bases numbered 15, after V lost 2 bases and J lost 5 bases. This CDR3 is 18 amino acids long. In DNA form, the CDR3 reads TGTGCCAGCAGTGAATTTTTATCCTCGGACAGGAGGGATCAGCCCCAGCATTTT. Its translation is CASSEFLSSDRRDQPQHF.

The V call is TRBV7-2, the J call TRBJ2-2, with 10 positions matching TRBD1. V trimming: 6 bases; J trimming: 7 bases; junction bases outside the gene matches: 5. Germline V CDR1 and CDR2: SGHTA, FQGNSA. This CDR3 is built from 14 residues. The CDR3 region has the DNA TGTGCCAGCAGTCGACAGGGGGCGGGCGGGGAGCTGTTTTTT. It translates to CASSRQGAGGELFF.

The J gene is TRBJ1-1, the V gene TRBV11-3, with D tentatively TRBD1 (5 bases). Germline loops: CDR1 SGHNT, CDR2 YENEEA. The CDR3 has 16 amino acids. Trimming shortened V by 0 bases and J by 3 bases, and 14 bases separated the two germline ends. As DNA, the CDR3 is TGTGCCAGCAGCTTAGATAGATGGCAGGGAGACACTGAAGCTTTCTTT. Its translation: CASSLDRWQGDTEAFF.

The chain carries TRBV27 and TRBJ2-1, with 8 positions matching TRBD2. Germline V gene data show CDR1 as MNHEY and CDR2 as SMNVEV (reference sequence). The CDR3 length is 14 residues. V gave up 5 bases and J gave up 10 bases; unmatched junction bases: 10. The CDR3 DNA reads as TGTGCCAGCAGTCCTCGGACCGGGGGGGACGAGCAGTTCTTC. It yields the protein CASSPRTGGDEQFF.

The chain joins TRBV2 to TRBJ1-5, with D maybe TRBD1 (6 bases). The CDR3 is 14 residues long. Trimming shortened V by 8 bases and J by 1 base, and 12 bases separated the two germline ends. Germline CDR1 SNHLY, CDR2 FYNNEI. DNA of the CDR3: TGTGCCAGCTCTACAGGGTTGAGCAATCAGCCCCAGCATTTT. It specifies CASSTGLSNQPQHF.